The 25 T cell receptor beta chains reported below all come from one sample, sequenced in a study of T cell responses to AZD1222 COVID-19 vaccine. Sequencing used immunoSEQ multiplex PCR; TCRdb keeps in-frame clones, though not all of them. The sample lists around 110,000 clones, 85% to 90% occurring once. This specimen consisted of peripheral blood, obtained on day 0 of AZD1222 vaccination. Receptor source: an adult in good health.

The chain uses TRBV18 and TRBJ2-5, with 10 bases fitting TRBD2. In germline, CDR1 is KGHSH, CDR2 LQKENI. CDR3 length: 17 amino acids. Trimming cost V 6 bases and J 2 bases; bases outside gene matches: 12. The CDR3 DNA reads TGTGCCAGCTCCCCAGCTAGCGGGAGACTCAGACAAGAGACCCAGTACTTC. Encoded protein: CASSPASGRLRQETQYF.

The chain couples TRBV4-1 to TRBJ1-6; a weak D match, TRBD1 (5 bases). This CDR3 region has 16 residues. Trimming stripped 0 bases from V and 9 bases from J, with 15 bases between. Per germline, CDR1 MGHRA and CDR2 YSYEKL. CDR3: CASSQDWVQGGSPLHF. As DNA, the CDR3 is TGCGCCAGCAGCCAAGATTGGGTGCAGGGAGGTTCACCCCTCCACTTT.

The rearrangement joins TRBV7-2 to TRBJ2-7; D gene ambiguous. V lost 5 bases and J lost 3, with 14 bases in between. The CDR3 totals 14 residues. Germline assignment: CDR1 SGHTA and CDR2 FQGNSA. The CDR3 region is CASSLGLRVYEQYF. CDR3 nucleotides: TGTGCCAGCAGCCTTGGCCTTAGGGTCTACGAGCAGTACTTC.

J is TRBJ1-3 and V is TRBV28; 12 positions match TRBD1. Per the germline V gene, CDR1 is MDHEN and CDR2 is SYDVKM. V was clipped by 4 bases and J by 1 base; unmatched bases: 2. The CDR3 is 16 residues long. CDR3 DNA sequence: TGTGCCAGCAGTTCGGGACAGGGGGCTTCTGGAAACACCATATATTTT. Translating gives CASSSGQGASGNTIYF.

The chain joins TRBV24-1 to TRBJ1-6; D gene unclear. This CDR3 is 16 amino acids long. V lost 4 bases and J lost 7, with 16 bases in between. The V gene's germline CDR1 is KGHDR and CDR2 SFDVKD. CDR3 sequence reads: CATSEVKKTNNSPLHF. The CDR3 DNA follows: TGTGCCACCAGTGAGGTTAAGAAAACGAACAATTCACCCCTCCACTTT.

The V gene is TRBV27, the J gene TRBJ2-1, with 9 positions matching TRBD1. The CDR3 consists of 15 residues. The V and J ends lost 6 bases and 4 bases, in that order; junction bases with no gene match: 7. Germline V gives CDR1 MNHEY, CDR2 SMNVEV (reference sequence). DNA of the CDR3: TGTGCCAGCAGGCCGGGACAGGGCCCTTACAATGAGCAGTTCTTC. It codes for CASRPGQGPYNEQFF.

This rearrangement joins TRBV7-8 to TRBJ2-7; D is unclear. There are 15 residues in the CDR3. V was clipped by 1 base and J by 4 bases, with 14 bases between them. In germline, CDR1 is SGHVS, CDR2 FQNEAQ. The CDR3 bases are TGTGCCAGCAGCTTAGTCTCGGCAGTTGGGTACGAGCAGTACTTC. Amino acid sequence: CASSLVSAVGYEQYF.

The chain couples TRBV5-4 to TRBJ2-7; 8 nucleotides agree with TRBD2. V trimming: 1 base; J trimming: 3 bases; junction bases outside the gene matches: 3. The CDR3 runs 14 residues. In germline, CDR1 is SGHNT, CDR2 YYREEE (reference sequence). CDR3 nucleotides: TGTGCCAGCAGCTTGAGGCTAGCGGGCTACGAGCAGTACTTC. Its protein product is CASSLRLAGYEQYF.

This clone was found once. This chain joins TRBV2 and TRBJ2-2; TRBD2 might be the D (5 bases). Between the trimmed V and J ends, which lost 6 bases and 6 bases, there was a span of 8 bases. CDR1 and CDR2 from the germline V gene are SNHLY and FYNNEI. This CDR3 spans 12 amino acids. As DNA, the CDR3 is TGTGCCAGCAGACTAGAACCCGGGGAGCTGTTTTTT. This gives the protein CASRLEPGELFF.

The rearrangement links TRBV15 to TRBJ2-1, with 11 nucleotides matching TRBD2. Germline-derived CDR1 and CDR2 are LNHNV and YYDKDF (reference sequence). Trimming took 5 bases from V and 6 from J; bases not matched to a gene: 9. There are 16 residues in the CDR3. This CDR3 is CATSGMGLAAVNEQFF. CDR3 sequence (DNA): TGTGCCACCAGCGGAATGGGACTAGCGGCGGTCAATGAGCAGTTCTTC.

This clone was counted once. CDR3 residues: CASSIRGASAKNIQYF. The CDR3 coding sequence is TGTGCCAGTAGTATACGAGGCGCCAGTGCCAAAAACATTCAGTACTTC. The chain employs TRBV19 and TRBJ2-4; no reliable D call. The ends were cut back, 2 bases at V and 1 base at J, with 12 bases in the middle. The CDR3 sequence is 16 residues long. Germline V gene data show CDR1 as LNHDA and CDR2 as SQIVND (reference sequence).

The chain combines TRBV19 with TRBJ2-1, with 9 bases identical to TRBD2. CDR3 length equals 13 residues. Trimming at V came to 3 bases and at J to 12 bases, leaving 6 bases not matched to a gene. Germline V gene lookup returns CDR1 LNHDA and CDR2 SQIVND (reference sequence). The CDR3 loop reads CASSISGLAGQFF. Written as DNA, the CDR3 is TGTGCCAGTAGTATCTCGGGACTAGCCGGGCAGTTCTTC.

This chain connects TRBV5-6 to TRBJ1-5; D is unresolved. This CDR3 spans 15 amino acids. V was trimmed by 1 base and J by 0 bases, leaving 8 bases between them. CDR1 is SGHDT, CDR2 YYEEEE, per germline. The CDR3 sequence: CASSLLGNSNQPQHF. The CDR3 bases are TGTGCCAGCAGCTTGCTGGGTAATAGCAATCAGCCCCAGCATTTT.

The V call is TRBV7-2, the J call TRBJ1-1; D is unclear. The CDR3 has 13 amino acids. Trimming cost V 2 bases and J 2 bases, with 6 bases left between them. CDR1 is SGHTA and CDR2 is FQGNSA in the germline V gene. This chain's CDR3 is CASSLHGNTEAFF. The CDR3 DNA is TGTGCCAGCAGCTTACACGGCAACACTGAAGCTTTCTTT.

In its sample, this clone was seen a few times. This sequence joins TRBV9 and TRBJ1-2; weak D call: TRBD1 (5 bases). CDR1 and CDR2 (germline): SGDLS, YYNGEE. V was shortened by 4 bases and J by 4 bases, with 20 bases between the two germline ends. The CDR3 totals 16 residues. CDR3 DNA sequence: TGTGCCAGCAGCCCCTACGCAGGGCCGCCATTCTATGGCTACACCTTC. It translates to CASSPYAGPPFYGYTF.

This rearrangement joins TRBV5-8 to TRBJ2-3; TRBD1 might be the D (5 bases). The CDR3 runs to 14 residues. V shed 5 bases and J shed 2 bases, with 12 bases lying between them. The germline V gene encodes CDR1 SGHTS and CDR2 YDEGEE. CDR3 nucleotides: TGTGCCAGCAGGTATCGACAGATCACAGATACGCAGTATTTT. Protein product: CASRYRQITDTQYF.

The genes are TRBV5-6 and TRBJ1-1; D is unresolved. Germline V CDR1 and CDR2: SGHDT, YYEEEE. V lost 0 bases to trimming and J lost 0 bases, with 9 bases between them. The CDR3 has 15 amino acids. CDR3 protein: CASSLAGRMNTEAFF. The CDR3 coding sequence is TGTGCCAGCAGCTTGGCCGGACGGATGAACACTGAAGCTTTCTTT.

V gene TRBV27 combines with J gene TRBJ2-7; D unclear. CDR3 length equals 13 residues. Trimming stripped 3 bases from V and 0 bases from J, with 6 bases between. Germline CDR1 reads MNHEY; CDR2 reads SMNVEV (reference sequence). The CDR3 sequence: CASSFISSYEQYF. For the CDR3, the DNA is TGTGCCAGCAGTTTTATAAGCTCCTACGAGCAGTACTTC.

The count of this clone is one. The rearrangement links TRBV27 to TRBJ2-7; possibly TRBD1 for D (6 bases). Germline values: CDR1 MNHEY, CDR2 SMNVEV (reference sequence). Between the trimmed V and J ends, which lost 3 bases and 5 bases, there was a span of 8 bases. This CDR3 is 12 amino acids long. CDR3 DNA: TGTGCCAGCAGTTTCAGGGGAAACGAGCAGTACTTC. Its translation is CASSFRGNEQYF.

V and J are TRBV4-1 and TRBJ1-2, with D tentatively TRBD1 (5 bases). The CDR3 has 15 residues. Germline loops: CDR1 MGHRA, CDR2 YSYEKL. Trimming took off 0 bases at V and 4 bases at J, with 12 bases between the two ends. The CDR3 DNA reads as TGCGCCAGCAGCCAAGATCGGCAGGGCGGCTATGGCTACACCTTC. Translation: CASSQDRQGGYGYTF.

The chain uses TRBV5-1 and TRBJ1-2; the D gene is possibly TRBD1 (5 bases). This CDR3 region has 14 residues. Trimming left V 7 bases short and J 12 bases short, with 25 bases between. Germline loops: CDR1 SGHRS, CDR2 YFSETQ. CDR3 in amino acids: CASASGGVAELDTF. The CDR3 DNA sequence: TGCGCCAGCGCCTCGGGAGGGGTCGCTGAATTGGACACCTTC.

The V gene is TRBV4-2, the J gene TRBJ1-5, with 8 bases aligning to TRBD1. In germline, CDR1 is LGHNA, CDR2 YNFKEQ. V shed 0 bases and J 4 bases; nucleotides not matched to a gene: 2. The length of the CDR3 is 15 residues. In nucleotides, the CDR3 is TGTGCCAGCAGCCAAGACCACAGGGGGAATCAGCCCCAGCATTTT. It encodes CASSQDHRGNQPQHF.

In DNA form, the CDR3 reads TGTGCCAGCAGCACCATCCGGGACCGCGGTTCCGGGGAGCTGTTTTTT. As protein: CASSTIRDRGSGELFF. The V gene is TRBV7-9, the J gene TRBJ2-2; TRBD1 or TRBD2 may be the D gene (5 bases each). Germline CDR1 SEHNR, CDR2 FQNEAQ (reference sequence). With 5 bases removed from V and 6 bases from J, the gap between germline ends came to 19 bases. This CDR3 has 16 amino acids.

The chain employs TRBV10-3 and TRBJ1-1; D is possibly TRBD1 (6 bases). Trimming cost V 9 bases and J 1 base, with 15 bases left between them. In germline, CDR1 is ENHRY, CDR2 SYGVKD. This CDR3 is built from 14 residues. The DNA of the CDR3 is TGTGCCATGTGGGGGGGCGCCACGAACACTGAAGCTTTCTTT. As protein: CAMWGGATNTEAFF.

CDR3 region: CASSLAQGYEQYF. CDR3 DNA: TGTGCCAGCAGCTTAGCACAGGGCTACGAGCAGTACTTC. The chain combines TRBV11-3 with TRBJ2-7; D may be TRBD1 (6 bases). The CDR3 spans 13 residues. CDR1 is SGHNT and CDR2 is YENEEA in the germline V gene. V lost 1 base and J 3 bases, leaving 7 bases between the germline ends.